This TCR beta chain originates from a study of cytomegalovirus exposure and HLA in healthy donors. The CDR3 length is 16 residues. CDR1 LNHDA and CDR2 SQIVND come from the germline V gene (reference sequence). The junction had 7 bases not matched to a gene; V was cut back by 3 bases and J by 7 bases. The study ran its PCR with 60 Vbeta and 13 Jbeta primers. Sequencing was performed with immunoSEQ multiplex PCR; in TCRdb, only in-frame clones are kept and a portion is missing. The sample yields almost 200,000 clones, around 78% seen once. Sequencing used PBMCs. The rearrangement links TRBV19 to TRBJ1-6; TRBD1 matches at 9 bases. The TCR comes from a man younger than 45 in good health and CMV-seronegative. The CDR3 reads CASSITQTGGNSPLHF. As DNA, the CDR3 is TGTGCCAGTAGTATCACTCAGACAGGGGGGAATTCACCCCTCCACTTT.